The clone carrying this T cell receptor beta chain was seen at least ten times. What it binds is not known. Researchers tagged individual cDNA molecules with unique molecular identifiers. MiXCR was run by TCRdb on the 5' RACE reads, yielding one entry per CDR3 protein. Of tens of thousands of distinct CDR3 sequences listed, roughly 5.3% were seen once; the top ten hold around 4.4%. The germline CDR1 and CDR2 sequences are LGHDT and YNNKEL (reference sequence). The CDR3 totals 12 residues. The V end was cut by 1 base, the J end by 4 bases, with 2 bases between. The record originates from a study of early T cells in non-severe SARS-CoV-2 infection. The study, taken as a whole, reports: The VDJdb matching leaned toward anti-spike CD8 responses and overlooked private and CD4 specificities.

This clonotype was obtained from an adult who was a healthcare worker with PCR-confirmed SARS-CoV-2 infection or an uninfected control (not recorded which). The V gene is TRBV3-1, the J gene TRBJ2-1; the D is unclear. The specimen was whole blood. The CDR3 sequence: CASSQAYNEQFF. The CDR3 DNA is TGTGCCAGCAGCCAAGCATACAATGAGCAGTTCTTC.